Listed below are T cell receptor beta chains from one sample, sequenced in a study of PD-L1 blockade in urothelial cancer. TCRdb's copy holds only in-frame clones and misses some; the assay was immunoSEQ multiplex PCR. This sample has 100,000 to 150,000 clones, with around 84% found just once. The sequencing here drew on PBMCs, taken around atezolizumab (anti-PD-L1) treatment. The receptors originated from a man in his fifties with urothelial cancer. Each CDR3 is given with its conserved first and last residue. A D gene is named only where the DNA matches it firmly. Size values are once, few and many counts, or a class for expanded clones, and some rows have none.

clone size	V gene	D gene	J gene	CDR3 protein	CDR3 DNA
.	TRBV6-1	TRBD1	TRBJ1-2	CATFEGGAVNYGYTF	TGTGCCACTTTTGAAGGGGGCGCGGTGAACTATGGCTACACCTTC
.	TRBV18	TRBD1	TRBJ2-6	CASSPQGQSSGANVLTF	TGTGCCAGCTCACCACAGGGACAGAGCTCTGGGGCCAACGTCCTGACTTTC
.	TRBV27	.	TRBJ1-6	CASRTGHLSPLHF	TGTGCCAGCAGAACAGGGCATTTGTCACCCCTCCACTTT
.	TRBV4-1	TRBD1	TRBJ1-2	CASSQDQGGGGPGYTF	TGCGCCAGCAGCCAAGATCAGGGGGGAGGAGGGCCTGGCTACACCTTC
.	TRBV28	.	TRBJ2-7	CASSFGLEGLAYEQYF	TGTGCCAGCAGTTTTGGCCTGGAGGGGCTAGCCTACGAGCAGTACTTC
.	TRBV10-3	TRBD1	TRBJ1-2	CAISDLGQGARLKGYTF	TGTGCCATCAGTGATTTGGGACAGGGGGCGCGACTTAAAGGCTACACCTTC
.	TRBV7-8	.	TRBJ2-7	CASSSTTVAYEQYF	TGTGCCAGCAGCTCGACGACAGTAGCCTACGAGCAGTACTTC
few	TRBV5-4	TRBD1	TRBJ1-2	CASSSGTGEQYGGYTF	TGTGCCAGCAGCTCCGGGACAGGGGAGCAGTATGGTGGCTACACCTTC
.	TRBV5-1	TRBD2	TRBJ2-2	CASSLVASGNHGELFF	TGCGCCAGCAGCTTGGTAGCTAGCGGGAACCACGGGGAGCTGTTTTTT
.	TRBV5-1	TRBD2	TRBJ2-1	CASSLAPAGGPNEQFF	TGCGCCAGCAGCCTGGCTCCGGCGGGAGGGCCAAATGAGCAGTTCTTC
.	TRBV30	TRBD1	TRBJ1-1	CATQTGGFTEAFF	TGTGCCACCCAGACAGGGGGGTTCACTGAAGCTTTCTTT
.	TRBV19	TRBD1	TRBJ2-7	CASSTKPGQSYEQYF	TGTGCCAGTAGTACTAAGCCGGGACAGTCCTACGAGCAGTACTTC
.	TRBV6-6	.	TRBJ1-5	CASSSIQGVQPQHF	TGTGCCAGCAGTTCGATACAGGGTGTACAGCCCCAGCATTTT
.	TRBV2	.	TRBJ2-1	CASSTRQATHNEQFF	TGTGCCAGCAGTACCCGACAGGCGACCCACAATGAGCAGTTCTTC
.	TRBV7-9	.	TRBJ2-1	CASNEGENEQFF	TGTGCCAGCAATGAGGGGGAGAATGAGCAGTTCTTC